This is a list of T cell receptor beta chains from one sample in a study of naive and memory T cell subsets. TCRdb reprocessed the UMI-ligation and nested PCR reads via MiXCR and lists one record per CDR3 protein. The sample includes roughly 100,000 distinct CDR3 sequences, approximately 14% of them seen just once. The sequencing input was naive CD8+ T cells from blood. These receptors were obtained from a human donor in good health. The CDR3 runs from the conserved cysteine through the conserved F or W. The D gene is left open where the match is weak. A row's size may be missing; if present it is once, few, many or a size class.

D gene: TRBD1
J gene: TRBJ1-6
clone size: few
V gene: TRBV14
CDR3 DNA: TGTGCCAGCAGCCAAGGGCAGTGGAGGGGGCGTTGGACACCCCTCCACTTT
CDR3 protein: CASSQGQWRGRWTPLHF

D gene: .
J gene: TRBJ1-6
clone size: .
V gene: TRBV27
CDR3 DNA: TGTGCCAGCTGTGCCCTCCTCGGGACGGAGGTCCACTTT
CDR3 protein: CASCALLGTEVHF

D gene: TRBD1
J gene: TRBJ1-6
clone size: .
V gene: TRBV12-3/TRBV12-4
CDR3 DNA: TGTGCCAGCAGTTACGGACAGGGGGCGATAGGATGGGGTTCACCCCTCCACTTT
CDR3 protein: CASSYGQGAIGWGSPLHF

D gene: TRBD2
J gene: TRBJ2-3
clone size: .
V gene: TRBV12-3/TRBV12-4
CDR3 DNA: TGTGCCAGCAGTTTACGGGAGGACCGCACAGATACGCAGTATTTT
CDR3 protein: CASSLREDRTDTQYF

D gene: TRBD2
J gene: TRBJ2-2
clone size: many
V gene: TRBV7-2
CDR3 DNA: TGTGCCAGCAGCCCAAGATCACTAGCGGGAGACGTTGGCGGGGAGCTGTTTTTT
CDR3 protein: CASSPRSLAGDVGGELFF

D gene: .
J gene: TRBJ1-5
clone size: many
V gene: TRBV12-3/TRBV12-4
CDR3 DNA: TGTGCCAGCAGTTCAGGGATCTATAGCAATCAGCCCCAGCATTTT
CDR3 protein: CASSSGIYSNQPQHF

D gene: .
J gene: TRBJ1-6
clone size: .
V gene: TRBV4-3
CDR3 DNA: TGCGCCAGCAGCCAAGATGTCAACACGGGTTCACCCCTCCACTTT
CDR3 protein: CASSQDVNTGSPLHF

D gene: .
J gene: TRBJ2-1
clone size: few
V gene: TRBV9
CDR3 DNA: TGTGCCAGCAGCGTTGAATCTTGGACTCACAATGAGCAGTTCTTC
CDR3 protein: CASSVESWTHNEQFF

D gene: .
J gene: TRBJ2-2
clone size: few
V gene: TRBV29-1
CDR3 DNA: TGCAGCGTTGTTGGCGACACCGGGGAGCTGTTTTTT
CDR3 protein: CSVVGDTGELFF

D gene: .
J gene: TRBJ2-7
clone size: few
V gene: TRBV20-1
CDR3 DNA: TGCAGTGCTAGACAGGGATTCTACGAGCAGTACTTC
CDR3 protein: CSARQGFYEQYF

D gene: TRBD1
J gene: TRBJ2-6
clone size: .
V gene: TRBV5-4
CDR3 DNA: TGTGCCAGCAGCTTGGAGGCAGGGGGCTATGCCTCTGGGGCCAACGTCCTGACTTTC
CDR3 protein: CASSLEAGGYASGANVLTF

D gene: TRBD1
J gene: TRBJ1-1
clone size: .
V gene: TRBV6-2/TRBV6-3
CDR3 DNA: TGTGCCAGCAGGCGGGACAGGGGGCGGAACACTGAAGCTTTCTTT
CDR3 protein: CASRRDRGRNTEAFF

D gene: TRBD1
J gene: TRBJ2-7
clone size: many
V gene: TRBV23-1
CDR3 DNA: TGCGCCAGCAGTCAAGAGGACAGGGCGTGGGAGCAGTACTTC
CDR3 protein: CASSQEDRAWEQYF

D gene: TRBD1
J gene: TRBJ2-5
clone size: .
V gene: TRBV19
CDR3 DNA: TGTGCCAGTAATTACAGGGACAGCGAGACCCAGTACTTC
CDR3 protein: CASNYRDSETQYF

D gene: .
J gene: TRBJ2-1
clone size: few
V gene: TRBV29-1
CDR3 DNA: TGCAGCGTTGAAGATCGGGTTTCTGAGCAGTTCTTC
CDR3 protein: CSVEDRVSEQFF

D gene: TRBD2
J gene: TRBJ2-3
clone size: .
V gene: TRBV30
CDR3 DNA: TGTGCCTGGAGTGTATTAGCGGGGGGGTCAGATACGCAGTATTTT
CDR3 protein: CAWSVLAGGSDTQYF

D gene: .
J gene: TRBJ1-1
clone size: .
V gene: TRBV28
CDR3 DNA: TGTGCCAGCAGTTTACTGGCAAGCCGGCGGAGTGAAGCTTTCTTT
CDR3 protein: CASSLLASRRSEAFF

D gene: .
J gene: TRBJ1-2
clone size: many
V gene: TRBV29-1
CDR3 DNA: TGCAGCGTTGAAGATCTTGAGGAGACGTATGGCTACACCTTC
CDR3 protein: CSVEDLEETYGYTF

D gene: .
J gene: TRBJ1-5
clone size: .
V gene: TRBV12-3/TRBV12-4
CDR3 DNA: TGTGCCAGCACCAAAGGGAGGCAGCCCCAGCATTTT
CDR3 protein: CASTKGRQPQHF

D gene: .
J gene: TRBJ2-1
clone size: .
V gene: TRBV12-3/TRBV12-4
CDR3 DNA: TGTGCCAGCACCCTAGCGACAGGGAGGGATAATGAGCAGTTCTTC
CDR3 protein: CASTLATGRDNEQFF

D gene: .
J gene: TRBJ2-3
clone size: .
V gene: TRBV29-1
CDR3 DNA: TGCAGCACGTGGAGGGATCCAGATACGCAGTATTTT
CDR3 protein: CSTWRDPDTQYF

D gene: TRBD1
J gene: TRBJ2-7
clone size: few
V gene: TRBV12-3/TRBV12-4
CDR3 DNA: TGTGCCAGCAGCCAGGGACAGATGAGCTCCTACGAGCAGTACTTC
CDR3 protein: CASSQGQMSSYEQYF

D gene: .
J gene: TRBJ2-5
clone size: once
V gene: TRBV7-8
CDR3 DNA: TGTGCCAGCAGCCACAGGGAAGAGACCCAGTACTTC
CDR3 protein: CASSHREETQYF

D gene: .
J gene: TRBJ2-1
clone size: few
V gene: TRBV11-1
CDR3 DNA: TGTGCCAGCAGCGAGGGGGAGGGGGCCGCGGATGAGCAGTTCTTC
CDR3 protein: CASSEGEGAADEQFF

D gene: TRBD1
J gene: TRBJ2-1
clone size: .
V gene: TRBV12-3/TRBV12-4
CDR3 DNA: TGTGCCAGCAATCAACAGGGGATGTCCTACAATGAGCAGTTCTTC
CDR3 protein: CASNQQGMSYNEQFF

D gene: .
J gene: TRBJ2-1
clone size: .
V gene: TRBV14
CDR3 DNA: TGTGCCAGCAGTCAAGTGTCGGCGTGGACGAGCTCCTACAATGAGCAGTTCTTC
CDR3 protein: CASSQVSAWTSSYNEQFF

D gene: .
J gene: TRBJ2-7
clone size: .
V gene: TRBV19
CDR3 DNA: TGTGCCAGTAGTATCCCCGGGGCAGCCACCTACGAGCAGTACTTC
CDR3 protein: CASSIPGAATYEQYF

D gene: .
J gene: TRBJ2-3
clone size: .
V gene: TRBV4-2
CDR3 DNA: TGTGCCAGCAGCCAATCGCGAGACGATACGCAGTATTTT
CDR3 protein: CASSQSRDDTQYF

D gene: .
J gene: TRBJ1-1
clone size: .
V gene: TRBV12-3/TRBV12-4
CDR3 DNA: TGTGCCAGCGGTGAGGTAGGCACTGAAGCTTTCTTT
CDR3 protein: CASGEVGTEAFF

D gene: .
J gene: TRBJ1-1
clone size: .
V gene: TRBV7-8
CDR3 DNA: TGTGCCAGCAACCACGGAGGGCAGGTGGGCACTGAAGCTTTCTTT
CDR3 protein: CASNHGGQVGTEAFF

D gene: TRBD1
J gene: TRBJ2-1
clone size: .
V gene: TRBV7-9
CDR3 DNA: TGTGCCAGCAGCCTCTCCGGGACAGGGGTAGAGCAGTTCTTC
CDR3 protein: CASSLSGTGVEQFF

D gene: TRBD2
J gene: TRBJ2-3
clone size: few
V gene: TRBV7-2
CDR3 DNA: TGTGCCAGCAGCTTAGAGGGGACTAGCTGGAGCACAGATACGCAGTATTTT
CDR3 protein: CASSLEGTSWSTDTQYF

D gene: .
J gene: TRBJ2-7
clone size: few
V gene: TRBV7-9
CDR3 DNA: TGTGCCAGCAGCTTAGCGGGGGTCGAGCAGTACTTC
CDR3 protein: CASSLAGVEQYF

D gene: .
J gene: TRBJ2-7
clone size: .
V gene: TRBV20-1
CDR3 DNA: TGCAGTGCTAGAGACGGTCAGAATTTCCACGAGCAGTACTTC
CDR3 protein: CSARDGQNFHEQYF

D gene: TRBD1
J gene: TRBJ2-1
clone size: few
V gene: TRBV6-5
CDR3 DNA: TGTGCCAGCAGTTTTGACAGGGATTACAATGAGCAGTTCTTC
CDR3 protein: CASSFDRDYNEQFF

D gene: .
J gene: TRBJ2-7
clone size: few
V gene: TRBV15
CDR3 DNA: TGTGCCACCAGCACCGGGTCGGACGAGCAGTACTTC
CDR3 protein: CATSTGSDEQYF

D gene: .
J gene: TRBJ1-1
clone size: .
V gene: TRBV10-3
CDR3 DNA: TGTGCCATCAGTGAGTCGAAACCCCAGGGAGCTTTCTTT
CDR3 protein: CAISESKPQGAFF

D gene: TRBD1
J gene: TRBJ1-1
clone size: .
V gene: TRBV7-9
CDR3 DNA: TGTGCCAGCAGCCCGAGACAGGGTGGGAACACTGAAGCTTTCTTT
CDR3 protein: CASSPRQGGNTEAFF

D gene: .
J gene: TRBJ1-2
clone size: few
V gene: TRBV15
CDR3 DNA: TGTGCCACCAGCAGCGGGGTCAGAGGCTACACCTTC
CDR3 protein: CATSSGVRGYTF

D gene: .
J gene: TRBJ1-2
clone size: .
V gene: TRBV13
CDR3 DNA: TGTGCCAGCAGCTTATTGGGGGATCAGGGCTACACCTTC
CDR3 protein: CASSLLGDQGYTF

D gene: .
J gene: TRBJ2-3
clone size: few
V gene: TRBV6-5
CDR3 DNA: TGTGCCAGCAGCTTAGGAGACTTAGGGATGTATACGCAGTATTTT
CDR3 protein: CASSLGDLGMYTQYF

D gene: .
J gene: TRBJ1-5
clone size: .
V gene: TRBV27
CDR3 DNA: TGTGCCAGCAGTTTATCGAGCCCCGAAACCAATCAGCCCCAGCATTTT
CDR3 protein: CASSLSSPETNQPQHF

D gene: .
J gene: TRBJ1-1
clone size: .
V gene: TRBV5-1
CDR3 DNA: TGCGCCAGCAGCTGGAGCGACGGAGGGAACACTGAAGCTTTCTTT
CDR3 protein: CASSWSDGGNTEAFF

D gene: TRBD2
J gene: TRBJ2-1
clone size: few
V gene: TRBV28
CDR3 DNA: TGTGCCAGCAGTTACTCCGCTACCCGACTAGCGGGGAACTACAATGAGCAGTTCTTC
CDR3 protein: CASSYSATRLAGNYNEQFF

D gene: TRBD1
J gene: TRBJ1-1
clone size: .
V gene: TRBV3-1
CDR3 DNA: TGTGCCAGCAGCCCCGGGCGGGGACAGGGGCGCGGCGGTGGCACTGAAGCTTTCTTT
CDR3 protein: CASSPGRGQGRGGGTEAFF

D gene: .
J gene: TRBJ1-5
clone size: many
V gene: TRBV4-2
CDR3 DNA: TGTGCCAGCAGCCCCAGAAGCCCTTCGGGGAACAATCAGCCCCAGCATTTT
CDR3 protein: CASSPRSPSGNNQPQHF

D gene: TRBD1
J gene: TRBJ1-2
clone size: many
V gene: TRBV7-9
CDR3 DNA: TGTGCCAGCAGCCCTATGACAGGGGGCGGCTACACCTTC
CDR3 protein: CASSPMTGGGYTF

D gene: TRBD2
J gene: TRBJ2-1
clone size: .
V gene: TRBV6-5
CDR3 DNA: TGTGCCAGCAGTTACTCGACTAGCGGGGGGGATGAGCAGTTCTTC
CDR3 protein: CASSYSTSGGDEQFF

D gene: .
J gene: TRBJ2-6
clone size: many
V gene: TRBV6-5
CDR3 DNA: TGTGCCAGCAGCAGTCTTCCACAGGCCAACGTCCTGACTTTC
CDR3 protein: CASSSLPQANVLTF

D gene: .
J gene: TRBJ1-1
clone size: .
V gene: TRBV6-6
CDR3 DNA: TGTGCCAGCAGTTACGATGGGGGCATATTGAACACTGAAGCTTTCTTT
CDR3 protein: CASSYDGGILNTEAFF

D gene: .
J gene: TRBJ2-3
clone size: .
V gene: TRBV14
CDR3 DNA: TGTGCCAGCAGCCAAGTTGACAGCTCCACAGATACGCAGTATTTT
CDR3 protein: CASSQVDSSTDTQYF

D gene: TRBD1
J gene: TRBJ2-3
clone size: few
V gene: TRBV27
CDR3 DNA: TGTGCCAGCAATTACGCGGGACAGGGTTTCACAGATACGCAGTATTTT
CDR3 protein: CASNYAGQGFTDTQYF

D gene: .
J gene: TRBJ2-3
clone size: .
V gene: TRBV3-1
CDR3 DNA: TGTGCCAGCAGCCAAGATCGGGCCTCAGATACGCAGTATTTT
CDR3 protein: CASSQDRASDTQYF

D gene: TRBD2
J gene: TRBJ2-2
clone size: .
V gene: TRBV12-3/TRBV12-4
CDR3 DNA: TGTGCCAGCAGTTTATCTAGCGGGAGGAGTGGCGGGGAGCTGTTTTTT
CDR3 protein: CASSLSSGRSGGELFF

D gene: TRBD2
J gene: TRBJ2-5
clone size: .
V gene: TRBV18
CDR3 DNA: TGTGCCAGCTCACCTACTAGCGAGAGGCGAGAGACCCAGTACTTC
CDR3 protein: CASSPTSERRETQYF

D gene: .
J gene: TRBJ2-1
clone size: few
V gene: TRBV4-1
CDR3 DNA: TGCGCCAGCAGCCAAGATGGAACGGCTGCGTCCTACAATGAGCAGTTCTTC
CDR3 protein: CASSQDGTAASYNEQFF

D gene: .
J gene: TRBJ1-5
clone size: .
V gene: TRBV20-1
CDR3 DNA: TGCAGTGCTAGAGATATGGACACGGAGCCCCAGCATTTT
CDR3 protein: CSARDMDTEPQHF

D gene: TRBD2
J gene: TRBJ2-3
clone size: .
V gene: TRBV12-3/TRBV12-4
CDR3 DNA: TGTGCCAGCGCCCCCGGGACTAGCGGGAGCACAGATACGCAGTATTTT
CDR3 protein: CASAPGTSGSTDTQYF

D gene: .
J gene: TRBJ2-7
clone size: .
V gene: TRBV15
CDR3 DNA: TGTGCCACCAGCACCGAAGTAGGAGAGCAGTACTTC
CDR3 protein: CATSTEVGEQYF

D gene: TRBD1
J gene: TRBJ2-1
clone size: .
V gene: TRBV5-1
CDR3 DNA: TGCGCCAGCAGCCACAGCGGGACAGGGGACCACAGCTACAATGAGCAGTTCTTC
CDR3 protein: CASSHSGTGDHSYNEQFF